This T cell receptor beta chain was sequenced in a study of cytomegalovirus exposure and HLA in healthy donors. Trimming removed 0 bases at V and 1 base at J, with 10 bases between. Germline V gene data show CDR1 as PRHDT and CDR2 as FYEKMQ (reference sequence). This CDR3 spans 15 amino acids. TCRdb's table, derived via immunoSEQ multiplex PCR, lists solely in-frame clones and lacks some. This repertoire shows 100,000 to 150,000 clones, 89% found once; its top ten account for approximately 1.2%. Findings and caveats of the study: The investigators catalogued 164 TCR beta chains as cytomegalovirus-associated. Per published reports, the classifier diagnosed cytomegalovirus status with high specificity and sensitivity. Most TCR sequences showed up rarely, but some public TCRs showed up in many donors. The tendency of first-cohort TCR clusters to co-occur in the 120 validation repertoires was identified by a subsequent analysis.

About this clone itself: Its matching antigen is unknown.

V and J are TRBV13 and TRBJ2-7; D is possibly TRBD1 (5 bases). Sequenced input: PBMCs. The TCR was taken from a woman aged 18-29 years in good health and CMV-seronegative. The CDR3 loop reads CASSLGLGASYEQYF. The CDR3 DNA sequence: TGTGCCAGCAGCTTAGGCTTAGGGGCGTCCTACGAGCAGTACTTC.